The rows below give T cell receptor beta chains drawn from one sample of a study of shared clonotypes between healthy human individuals. Libraries were prepared by immunoSEQ multiplex PCR; TCRdb keeps only in-frame clonotypes and omits some of them. The sample lists about 480,000 clones, 75% to 85% seen once, with under 15% in the top ten. The sample consisted of PBMCs. All receptors come from a woman aged 40 to 49 in good health. Some clones in this sample may be carry-over from other donors' samples. Each CDR3 is given with its conserved first and last residue. D genes are given only for firm matches. For some rows the clone size is stated as once, few or many, or as a class when expanded; others skip it.

J gene	D gene	V gene	clone size	CDR3 DNA	CDR3 protein
TRBJ2-5	TRBD2	TRBV4-1	-	TGCGCCAGCAGCCAAGTTGTGGGAGGGGCAGAGACCCAGTACTTC	CASSQVVGGAETQYF
TRBJ2-5	-	TRBV18	-	TGTGCCAGCTCACCACCGGCTGAAGAGACCCAGTACTTC	CASSPPAEETQYF
TRBJ2-7	TRBD1	TRBV5-1	-	TGCGCCAGCAGCGCGGGGACAGGGCGGACCTACGAGCAGTACTTC	CASSAGTGRTYEQYF
TRBJ2-1	TRBD2	TRBV6-4	-	TGTGCCAGCAGGGGACTACCCGGACACAATGAGCAGTTCTTC	CASRGLPGHNEQFF
TRBJ2-3	TRBD1	TRBV5-4	-	TGTGCCAGCAGCTTGGGGGGACAGGACGGAGATACGCAGTATTTT	CASSLGGQDGDTQYF
TRBJ2-2	TRBD1	TRBV7-3	-	TGTGCCAGCAGCTTATCGGGACAGACTGGGGCCGGGGAGCTGTTTTTT	CASSLSGQTGAGELFF
TRBJ1-1	-	TRBV5-1	-	TGCGCCAGCAGCTTGGCAGAGAACACTGAGGCTTTCTTT	CASSLAENTEAFF
TRBJ2-3	TRBD2	TRBV4-2	-	TGTGCCAGCAGAACCGGGACTAGCGGAGAGAGCTGGAGCACAGATACGCAGTATTTT	CASRTGTSGESWSTDTQYF
TRBJ2-5	-	TRBV7-9	once	TGTGCCAGCAGCTACTTCGGGCGGACTGAGACCCAGTACTTC	CASSYFGRTETQYF
TRBJ2-2	-	TRBV2	-	TGTGCCAGCAAGGGTCTCGCGAACACCGGGGAGCTGTTTTTT	CASKGLANTGELFF
TRBJ2-3	TRBD1	TRBV18	-	TGTGCCAGCTCACCAGAAAGACAGGGGGGGAATACGCAGTATTTT	CASSPERQGGNTQYF
TRBJ2-7	-	TRBV30	-	TGTGCCTGGAGTCCCGGGCATGAGCAGTACTTC	CAWSPGHEQYF
TRBJ2-1	TRBD2	TRBV10-3	-	TGTGCCATCAGTAGCGGGAAGAGCTCCTACAATGAGCAGTTCTTC	CAISSGKSSYNEQFF
TRBJ2-1	-	TRBV2	-	TGTGCCAGCAGTGAAAGGGGAGGGGGCGGCTACAATGAGCAGTTCTTC	CASSERGGGGYNEQFF
TRBJ1-5	-	TRBV7-9	-	TGTGCCAGCAGCGGAATGGGACGGCAGGGAGTAGGCAATCAGCCCCAGCATTTT	CASSGMGRQGVGNQPQHF
TRBJ2-7	-	TRBV7-2	-	TGTGCCAGCAGCTTAGGCGACGAGCAGTACTTC	CASSLGDEQYF
TRBJ2-1	TRBD2	TRBV7-2	once	TGTGCCAGCAGCCCGAACCTGGCGGGAGGTCTGTTCTTC	CASSPNLAGGLFF
TRBJ2-7	-	TRBV11-3	-	TGTGCCAGCAGCTCTAGTCGTGGAGCGGGTATCGAGCAGTACTTC	CASSSSRGAGIEQYF
TRBJ1-5	-	TRBV6-6	-	TGTGCCAGCAGTTACTCGACCGATCAGCCCCAGCATTTT	CASSYSTDQPQHF
TRBJ1-2	-	TRBV5-1	-	TGCGCCAGCAGCTTTGGGGGGGCGAACTATGGCTACACCTTC	CASSFGGANYGYTF
TRBJ2-3	TRBD2	TRBV12-5	once	TGTGCTAGTGGTTTGGTACTAGGCGGGAGCCCTGATACGCAGTATTTT	CASGLVLGGSPDTQYF
TRBJ2-1	-	TRBV4-1	-	TGCGCCAGCAGCTCCCCCAGTCTAGTGGGGTCCAATGAGCAGTTCTTC	CASSSPSLVGSNEQFF
TRBJ1-6	-	TRBV7-3	-	TGTGCCAGCAGCTTGGGAGTCGATAATTCACCCCTCCACTTT	CASSLGVDNSPLHF
TRBJ2-7	-	TRBV28	many	TGTGCCAGCAGTTTAAAGGACGCGCTAGCTCCCACCTACGAGCAGTACTTC	CASSLKDALAPTYEQYF
TRBJ1-5	-	TRBV5-1	-	TGCGCCAGCAGCTCCCAAGACAGCTTCAATCAGCCCCAGCATTTT	CASSSQDSFNQPQHF
TRBJ2-1	TRBD2	TRBV18	-	TGTGCCAGCTCACCTCCCGGGACTAGCGTCAATGAGCAGTTCTTC	CASSPPGTSVNEQFF
TRBJ2-7	TRBD2	TRBV7-8	-	TGTGCCAGCAGCTTAGTGCCTAGCGGGTTATACGAGCAGTACTTC	CASSLVPSGLYEQYF
TRBJ2-1	-	TRBV7-9	-	TGTGCCAGCAGCTTGCCCGGGACCCTGGCCGGTGAGCAGTTCTTC	CASSLPGTLAGEQFF
TRBJ2-7	-	TRBV6-5	-	TGTGCCAGCACTTCAGACAGAACCTACGAGCAGTACTTC	CASTSDRTYEQYF
TRBJ2-7	TRBD2	TRBV7-2	-	TGTGCCAGCAGCTTACTTCCCCAGCTAGCGGGAGGGCCGCTCGAGCAGTACTTC	CASSLLPQLAGGPLEQYF
TRBJ2-2	-	TRBV5-1	-	TGCGCCAGCAGCTTGGGGGGGTTCCTGAACACCGGGGAGCTGTTTTTT	CASSLGGFLNTGELFF
TRBJ2-3	-	TRBV6-6	once	TGTGCCAGCAGTTACTCTGCGGGAAGCACAGATACGCAGTATTTT	CASSYSAGSTDTQYF
TRBJ1-3	-	TRBV27	-	TGTGCCAGCAGTTTGCGCTCTGGAAACACCATATATTTT	CASSLRSGNTIYF
TRBJ2-3	TRBD2	TRBV5-1	-	TGCGCCACACTAGCGAATACGCAGTATTTT	CATLANTQYF
TRBJ2-3	-	TRBV9	-	TGTGCCAGCAGCCCCCAAGTTGCAGATACGCAGTATTTT	CASSPQVADTQYF
TRBJ2-7	-	TRBV4-1	-	TGCGCCAGCAGCCGGACTGCGCCCGACGAGCAGTACTTC	CASSRTAPDEQYF
TRBJ2-7	-	TRBV2	-	TGTGCCAGCAGGCGGGACAACTACGAGCAGTACTTC	CASRRDNYEQYF
TRBJ1-2	-	TRBV7-9	-	TGTGCCAGCAGTTATGATTCGTATGGCTACACCTTC	CASSYDSYGYTF
TRBJ2-1	TRBD1	TRBV5-8	-	TGTGCCAGCAGCGCCGGACAGGGATCCTACAATGAGCAGTTCTTC	CASSAGQGSYNEQFF
TRBJ1-3	TRBD1	TRBV10-3	many	TGTGCCATCATCGGGACAGGCCACTCTGGAAACACCATATATTTT	CAIIGTGHSGNTIYF
TRBJ2-7	-	TRBV7-2	-	TGTGCCAGCCGAGGGGACGGCCTGGGGTCCTACGAGCAGTACTTC	CASRGDGLGSYEQYF
TRBJ2-7	TRBD2	TRBV2	few	TGTGCCAGCTCTATAGCGGGAGGGCAATACGAGCAGTACTTC	CASSIAGGQYEQYF
TRBJ1-2	TRBD1	TRBV5-1	-	TGCGCCAGCAGCTTGGCACCCGACAGGGAGCGATATGGCTACACCTTC	CASSLAPDRERYGYTF
TRBJ2-7	-	TRBV18	many	TGTGCCAGCTCACCAACGACAGACTACGAGCAGTACTTC	CASSPTTDYEQYF
TRBJ2-2	TRBD1	TRBV19	once	TGTGCCAGTAGTAAGGACAGGGCGGAAGGCGGGGAGCTGTTTTTT	CASSKDRAEGGELFF
TRBJ1-1	-	TRBV9	few	TGTGCCAGCAGCATCCGACAGTGGGGACCCATGAACACTGAAGCTTTCTTT	CASSIRQWGPMNTEAFF
TRBJ2-1	-	TRBV9	-	TGTGCCAGCAGCAAGGACGGTGATGAGCAGTTCTTC	CASSKDGDEQFF
TRBJ2-2	TRBD2	TRBV7-2	-	TGTGCCAGCAGCTCATTACTAGCGTTCAGCGGGGAGCTGTTTTTT	CASSSLLAFSGELFF
TRBJ2-7	TRBD1	TRBV11-2	-	TGTGCCAGCAGCTTTCAGGGGGCGCCCGGCTACGAGCAGTACTTC	CASSFQGAPGYEQYF
TRBJ2-1	TRBD2	TRBV27	few	TGTGCCAGCAGTCCGCTACTAGCGGGGGCCAATGAGCAGTTCTTC	CASSPLLAGANEQFF
TRBJ2-3	-	TRBV27	-	TGTGCCAGCAGTCCCCCAGGTGGTACGCAGTATTTT	CASSPPGGTQYF
TRBJ2-5	-	TRBV27	once	TGTGCCAGCAGATCCCCCACCCCCAGGGGGACCCAGTACTTC	CASRSPTPRGTQYF
TRBJ2-1	-	TRBV30	-	TGTGCCTGGAGAGCGGGTAGCTCCTACAATGAGCAGTTCTTC	CAWRAGSSYNEQFF